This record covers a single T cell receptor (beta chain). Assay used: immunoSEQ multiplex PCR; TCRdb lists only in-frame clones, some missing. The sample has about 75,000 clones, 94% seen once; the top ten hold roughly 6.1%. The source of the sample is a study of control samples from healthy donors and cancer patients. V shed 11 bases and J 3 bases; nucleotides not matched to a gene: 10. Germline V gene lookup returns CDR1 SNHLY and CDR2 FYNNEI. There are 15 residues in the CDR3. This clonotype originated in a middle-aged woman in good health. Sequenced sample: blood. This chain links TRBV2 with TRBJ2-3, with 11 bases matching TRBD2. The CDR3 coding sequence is TGTGCCGGCTTAGCGGGGGGGCCTTCGACAGATACGCAGTATTTT. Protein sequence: CAGLAGGPSTDTQYF.